The 24 T cell receptor beta chains presented below share a single source sample, sequenced in a study of T cells in Graves' hyperthyroidism and ophthalmopathy. It was RNA transcripts that yielded the amplified TCR beta CDR3 regions. Researchers ran a first-round RT-PCR on the TCR CDR3 using the HTBI primer set. TCRdb fed the multiplex PCR reads into MiXCR, producing one record per CDR3 protein. Here the sample spans about half a million distinct CDR3 sequences, roughly a quarter being singletons. The sequencing input was blood. Receptor source: a woman aged 25-40 years with Graves' ophthalmopathy.

In DNA form, the CDR3 reads TGTGCCAGCAGGGCGCCCGGGGCGGGTAATTCACCCCTCCACTTT. Its protein product is CASRAPGAGNSPLHF. The V gene is TRBV6-2 or TRBV6-3, the J gene TRBJ1-6, with a possible D match to TRBD1 (5 bases). The germline V and J ends were trimmed by 6 bases and 6 bases, with 15 bases remaining between them. Germline V gene lookup returns CDR1 MNHEY and CDR2 SVGEGT. CDR3 size: 15 residues.

This clonotype came up many times. CDR3 coding DNA: TGTGCCAGCAGTCGGGACAGGGGGTTACGTGGCTACACCTTC. This codes for CASSRDRGLRGYTF. The chain is built from TRBV12-3 or TRBV12-4 and TRBJ1-2; 11 nucleotides align to TRBD1. The CDR3 sequence is 14 residues long. J gave up 7 bases and V 5 bases, and 6 bases lay outside the gene matches.

This clonotype was seen at least ten times. The chain carries TRBV4-1 and TRBJ1-1; 7 bases align to TRBD1. The CDR3 contains 15 residues. Germline CDR1 reads MGHRA; CDR2 reads YSYEKL. Trimming took 5 bases from V and 2 from J; bases not matched to a gene: 8. The CDR3 DNA is TGCGCCAGCAGCGCTTCAGGGACAGTCAACACTGAAGCTTTCTTT. Amino acid sequence: CASSASGTVNTEAFF.

This clonotype showed up many times. This chain joins TRBV15 and TRBJ1-1; no reliable D call. Trimming cost V 0 bases and J 5 bases, with 16 bases left between them. Germline CDR1 reads LNHNV; CDR2 reads YYDKDF (reference sequence). The CDR3 is 16 amino acids. DNA of the CDR3: TGTGCCACCAGCAGAGATCGTGGAGGGCCCTTAACTGAAGCTTTCTTT. Amino acid sequence: CATSRDRGGPLTEAFF.

This clonotype occurred a few times. The chain combines TRBV27 with TRBJ2-4, with 7 bases matching TRBD1. CDR3 size: 15 residues. The V and J ends lost 4 bases and 2 bases, in that order; junction bases with no gene match: 5. CDR1 and CDR2 (germline): MNHEY, SMNVEV (reference sequence). The CDR3, as DNA: TGTGCCAGCAGTTCCACAGGGGCCACCAAAAACATTCAGTACTTC. The encoded protein is CASSSTGATKNIQYF.

This clonotype occurred many times. This chain uses TRBV5-1 with TRBJ2-7; 7 bases align to TRBD2. The length of the CDR3 is 15 residues. With V trimmed by 0 bases and J by 1 base, 4 bases remained unmatched. From germline, CDR1 is SGHRS and CDR2 YFSETQ. In DNA, the CDR3 is TGCGCCAGCAGCTTGGATCCCGGGGGGTCCTACGAGCAGTACTTC. This translates into CASSLDPGGSYEQYF.

This clonotype was seen many times. The chain carries TRBV5-6 and TRBJ1-5, with 9 bases matching TRBD1. J lost 2 bases, V lost 4 bases, and 7 bases had no gene match. Looked up from germline, CDR1 is SGHDT and CDR2 is YYEEEE. The CDR3 has 16 amino acids. The chain's CDR3 is CASSTVGDRGNQPQHF. CDR3 nucleotides: TGTGCCAGCAGCACGGTAGGGGACAGGGGCAATCAGCCCCAGCATTTT.

This clonotype was observed many times. The chain links TRBV20-1 to TRBJ1-1; a possible D gene is TRBD1 (6 bases). CDR1 DFQATT and CDR2 SNEGSKA come from the germline V gene (reference sequence). The ends were cut back, 0 bases at V and 5 bases at J, with 16 bases in the middle. The CDR3 sequence is 15 residues long. The CDR3 sequence: CSARDMAGARTEAFF. CDR3 nucleotide sequence: TGCAGTGCTAGAGATATGGCGGGGGCGAGGACTGAAGCTTTCTTT.

The chain couples TRBV6-1 to TRBJ1-2, with 8 nucleotides matching TRBD1. The CDR3 is made up of 17 amino acids. The V gene's germline CDR1 is MNHNS and CDR2 SASEGT. J was trimmed by 4 bases and V by 4 bases; bases with no gene match: 14. CDR3 DNA: TGTGCCAGCAGTGCGGACAGGGTATTTGGGGGAATCTATGGCTACACCTTC. Amino acids: CASSADRVFGGIYGYTF.

In its sample, this clonotype was seen many times. The chain recombines TRBV14 with TRBJ2-7; maybe TRBD1 (6 bases). CDR3 length: 14 amino acids. CDR1 and CDR2 (germline): SGHDN, FVKESK. Trimming left V 1 base short and J 6 bases short, with 13 bases between. The CDR3 DNA reads as TGTGCCAGCAGCCAAGTCAGGGGAATGGGCGAGCAGTACTTC. This sequence encodes CASSQVRGMGEQYF.

V gene TRBV6-1 combines with J gene TRBJ2-2, with D unresolved. Trimming removed 3 bases from V and 0 bases from J, with 11 bases in between. There are 16 residues in the CDR3. Germline assignment: CDR1 MNHNS and CDR2 SASEGT. CDR3 sequence (DNA): TGTGCCAGCAGTGACGGTCACGACGCGAACACCGGGGAGCTGTTTTTT. The encoded protein is CASSDGHDANTGELFF.

This clonotype was picked up many times. The chain has TRBV5-1 and TRBJ2-2, with D uncertain. V was clipped by 4 bases and J by 0 bases, with 10 bases between them. Looked up from germline, CDR1 is SGHRS and CDR2 is YFSETQ. CDR3 length: 15 residues. The CDR3 DNA is TGCGCCAGCAGCCGAACCTGGGCGAACACCGGGGAGCTGTTTTTT. This encodes CASSRTWANTGELFF.

This clonotype was seen many times. This chain joins TRBV19 and TRBJ2-7; either TRBD1 or TRBD2 may supply D (5 bases each). CDR3 length: 16 residues. Trimming removed 3 bases from V and 5 bases from J, with 20 bases in between. Germline values: CDR1 LNHDA, CDR2 SQIVND (reference sequence). The CDR3, as DNA: TGTGCCAGTAGTATGAGTCTCGGGACCGCATACAACGAGCAGTACTTC. Encoded protein: CASSMSLGTAYNEQYF.

The sample holds a few counts of this clonotype. The genes are TRBV19 and TRBJ1-3; D is ambiguous. This CDR3 comprises 15 residues. Trimming removed 8 bases at V and 4 bases at J, with 18 bases between. Germline CDR1 reads LNHDA; CDR2 reads SQIVND (reference sequence). Here the CDR3 reads CASATTIQGGNTIYF. The DNA of the CDR3 is TGTGCCAGTGCTACAACTATTCAAGGGGGAAACACCATATATTTT.

The J gene is TRBJ1-5, the V gene TRBV6-2 or TRBV6-3; TRBD1 is a possible D gene (6 bases). Germline-derived CDR1 and CDR2 are MNHEY and SVGEGT. The CDR3 extends over 12 amino acids. V shed 9 bases and J shed 7 bases, with 13 bases lying between them. The CDR3 spells CASTTGYQPQHF. Here the CDR3 DNA reads TGTGCCAGTACCACAGGGTACCAGCCCCAGCATTTT.

The chain joins TRBV27 to TRBJ2-6; D may be TRBD1 (6 bases). Per germline, CDR1 MNHEY and CDR2 SMNVEV (reference sequence). The CDR3 extends over 20 amino acids. The V end lost 3 bases, the J end lost 0 bases, and 21 bases lay between the germline ends. The CDR3 DNA reads as TGTGCCAGCAGTTTTGCCCCCGGGACAACTCGTTACTCTGGGGCCAACGTCCTGACTTTC. Amino acid sequence: CASSFAPGTTRYSGANVLTF.

The table lists this clonotype with a few counts. V usage is TRBV27 and J usage is TRBJ2-7, with 10 bases that match TRBD1. V lost 5 bases to trimming and J lost 3 bases; unmatched junction nucleotides: 10. This CDR3 region has 16 residues. Per the germline V gene, CDR1 is MNHEY and CDR2 is SMNVEV (reference sequence). The CDR3 reads CASSPSTGGKGYEQYF. In DNA form, the CDR3 reads TGTGCCAGCAGTCCCTCGACAGGGGGCAAAGGCTACGAGCAGTACTTC.

Ten or more counts support this clonotype. The V call is TRBV11-2, the J call TRBJ1-2; D is perhaps TRBD1 (5 bases). From germline, CDR1 is SGHAT and CDR2 FQNNGV. V lost 0 bases and J lost 4, with 18 bases in between. CDR3 length equals 17 residues. The CDR3 protein is CASSLELGGLMSYGYTF. CDR3 bases: TGTGCCAGCAGCTTAGAACTGGGGGGTTTGATGTCCTATGGCTACACCTTC.

The DNA for the CDR3 is TGTGCCAGCAGCCAAGATATAAGTACAGACAATCAGCCCCAGCATTTT. Protein: CASSQDISTDNQPQHF. V is TRBV4-2 and J is TRBJ1-5; D gene ambiguous. Between the trimmed V and J ends, which lost 0 bases and 3 bases, there was a span of 12 bases. Germline CDR1 reads LGHNA; CDR2 reads YNFKEQ. This CDR3 has 16 amino acids.

This clonotype was found many times. The CDR3 here is CASSIGHRAEAFF. CDR3 DNA: TGTGCCAGTAGTATCGGTCACAGGGCGGAAGCTTTCTTT. The chain recombines TRBV19 with TRBJ1-1; weak D call: TRBD1 (6 bases). Germline CDR1 is LNHDA and CDR2 is SQIVND (reference sequence). The CDR3 is made up of 13 amino acids. V lost 3 bases and J 8 bases, leaving 13 bases between the germline ends.

The chain combines TRBV5-1 with TRBJ1-2; the D gene is possibly TRBD1 (6 bases). This CDR3 is built from 16 residues. V shed 0 bases and J shed 2 bases, with 14 bases lying between them. CDR1 and CDR2 (germline): SGHRS, YFSETQ. CDR3 sequence reads: CASSLDWGPPNYGYTF. As DNA, the CDR3 is TGCGCCAGCAGCTTGGATTGGGGGCCGCCGAACTATGGCTACACCTTC.

The sample holds many counts of this clonotype. The rearrangement links TRBV24-1 to TRBJ1-2; the D gene is possibly TRBD1 (5 bases). Germline V gives CDR1 KGHDR, CDR2 SFDVKD. The CDR3 runs 15 residues. V dropped 5 bases and J dropped 3 bases, with 15 bases sitting between them. CDR3 sequence: CATSGRQGSDYGYTF. As DNA, the CDR3 is TGTGCCACCAGTGGCCGCCAGGGTAGCGACTATGGCTACACCTTC.

The sample holds many counts of this clonotype. The rearrangement uses TRBV29-1 and TRBJ2-7, with 12 bases that match TRBD2. The CDR3 is 14 amino acids. V dropped 6 bases and J dropped 5; count of bases not matched to a gene: 8. Per the germline V gene, CDR1 is SQVTM and CDR2 is ANQGSEA. CDR3 sequence: CSVAGLAGIDEQYF. CDR3 DNA sequence: TGCAGCGTCGCCGGACTAGCGGGGATCGACGAGCAGTACTTC.

The genes are TRBV3-1 and TRBJ1-3; possible D gene TRBD1, 5 bases. Germline assignment: CDR1 LGHDT and CDR2 YNNKEL (reference sequence). With 1 base removed from V and 4 bases from J, the gap between germline ends came to 11 bases. CDR3 length: 15 amino acids. DNA of the CDR3: TGTGCCAGCAGCCAAGCCTCAGGGCCAGGAAACACCATATATTTT. Residues: CASSQASGPGNTIYF.